These 9 T cell receptor beta chains originate from one sample sequenced in a study of T-cell memory formation after mild COVID-19. Using its own MiXCR run on the 5' RACE reads, TCRdb lists one record per CDR3 protein. This table has about 470,000 distinct CDR3 sequences, roughly 23% appearing once. The sample was PBMCs or a T cell subset sorted from them (not recorded which). Receptors originate from an adult woman who had mild COVID-19 (a few samples of this study predate the infection). Cell type and time point are not known.

This clonotype was observed a few times. The V and J genes are TRBV11-2 and TRBJ2-7; tentatively, D is TRBD1 (5 bases). Trimming removed 2 bases at V and 2 bases at J, with 13 bases between. This CDR3 has 15 residues. Germline V gene data show CDR1 as SGHAT and CDR2 as FQNNGV. This chain's CDR3 is CASSLPAGSTYEQYF. The CDR3, as DNA: TGTGCCAGCAGCTTACCCGCAGGGTCGACCTACGAGCAGTACTTC.

The chain employs TRBV7-2 and TRBJ1-2, with 9 nucleotides matching TRBD1. In germline, CDR1 is SGHTA, CDR2 FQGNSA. With 5 bases clipped from V and 4 bases from J, the junction kept 5 bases outside the gene matches. This CDR3 spans 14 amino acids. The CDR3 loop is CASSQDRGGYGYTF. In nucleotides, the CDR3 is TGTGCCAGCAGCCAGGACAGGGGCGGCTATGGCTACACCTTC.

This clonotype was seen more than once but under ten times. The rearrangement joins TRBV7-9 to TRBJ1-5, with D uncertain. Germline assignment: CDR1 SEHNR and CDR2 FQNEAQ (reference sequence). Trimming pared 1 base from V and 7 bases from J, leaving 8 bases between. CDR3 length: 13 amino acids. CDR3 nucleotide sequence: TGTGCCAGCAGCTTAGACGGGCCACAGCCCCAGCATTTT. It is translated as CASSLDGPQPQHF.

This clonotype was observed a handful of times. The chain joins TRBV10-3 to TRBJ2-2; D might be TRBD2 (6 bases). CDR3 length: 16 residues. Germline V CDR1 and CDR2: ENHRY, SYGVKD. Between the trimmed V and J ends, which lost 1 base and 2 bases, there was a span of 11 bases. The CDR3 nucleotides read TGTGCCATCAGTGAGTTTGGCGGGACCAACACCGGGGAGCTGTTTTTT. The encoded protein is CAISEFGGTNTGELFF.

In this sample, this clonotype turned up many times. V is TRBV12-3 or TRBV12-4 and J is TRBJ1-1; D perhaps matches TRBD1 (6 bases). The CDR3 has 12 residues. V was clipped by 6 bases and J by 7 bases, with 12 bases between them. The CDR3 protein is CASSPGGGEAFF. CDR3 coding DNA: TGTGCCAGCAGCCCCGGAGGGGGTGAAGCTTTCTTT.

The chain couples TRBV20-1 to TRBJ1-1; 7 positions agree with TRBD1. The V gene end was trimmed by 3 bases and the J gene end by 4 bases; junction bases not matched to a gene: 8. From germline, CDR1 is DFQATT and CDR2 SNEGSKA (reference sequence). The CDR3 length is 14 residues. CDR3 residues: CSASLNRGGTEAFF. CDR3 sequence (DNA): TGCAGTGCTAGTTTGAACAGGGGCGGCACTGAAGCTTTCTTT.

The rearrangement links TRBV12-3 or TRBV12-4 to TRBJ2-5, with D possibly matching TRBD2 (6 bases). The CDR3 consists of 13 residues. V was trimmed by 6 bases and J by 7 bases, leaving 15 bases between them. CDR3 amino acids: CASSREPWGTQYF. DNA for the CDR3: TGTGCCAGCAGCCGGGAGCCTTGGGGGACCCAGTACTTC.

This clonotype was seen more than once but under ten times. The rearrangement uses TRBV3-1 and TRBJ1-5; 12 bases match TRBD1. This CDR3 has 15 amino acids. Germline loops: CDR1 LGHDT, CDR2 YNNKEL (reference sequence). The V segment lost 4 bases and the J segment 9 bases; nucleotides outside the gene matches: 7. The CDR3 region has the DNA TGTGCCAGCAGCCGAGGGGGGACAGGGGGCCGGCCCCAGCATTTT. It yields the protein CASSRGGTGGRPQHF.

This sequence joins TRBV6-6 and TRBJ2-7; no clear D gene. V dropped 0 bases and J dropped 2 bases, with 11 bases sitting between them. CDR3 length: 15 amino acids. Per the germline V gene, CDR1 is MNHNY and CDR2 is SVGAGI (reference sequence). The CDR3 DNA reads as TGTGCCAGCAGTTACTCGGCTCAGTCCCCCTACGAGCAGTACTTC. Its protein product is CASSYSAQSPYEQYF.